This TCR beta chain originates from a study of shared clonotypes between healthy human individuals (dated by TCRdb to 2019 to 2021). With regard to the full study: The cohort comprised two women and a few men aged 18 to 49 years. For each donor, CD4 naive and CD4 memory were each run on three plates, CD8 naive on two plates, and CD8 memory on one plate. To estimate repertoire size and how much clonotype sharing occurs between individuals, the study deeply sequenced the blood TCR repertoires of several healthy adults. Leukapheresis yielded between about 0.94 and 9.5 billion PBMCs per donor. To increase sequencing depth and limit assay-specific biases, different laboratories used diverse techniques to prepare libraries and sequence TCR repertoires. Results the study describes overall, beyond this receptor: Pairwise subsampling led to the expectation that sequencing depth would affect the degree of clonotype sharing among donors. Across a handful of donors, roughly 5.1% of naive CD4, roughly 3.4% of naive CD8, 2.3% of memory CD4, and 0.4% to 0.45% of memory CD8 clonotypes were shared. Sampling was restricted to blood, and TCR repertoires in tissues likely differ from the TCR repertoires found in blood. Because the study included only a small number of donors, the genetic and exposure-history diversity represented was limited. Clonotypes shared by all four sorted-subset donors showed higher generation probabilities than non-shared clonotypes. Incomplete sequencing was indicated by rarefaction of sorted-subset datasets, despite the large sequencing depth. Naive subsets generally had larger estimated clonotype richness than memory subsets did.

As to this clone: This clone's antigen is unknown. No much larger clone is present one base from it, and per-base qualities are unavailable.

TCR CDR3 regions were amplified from genomic DNA by multiplex PCR using the deep immunoSEQ assay. Extracted genomic DNA from each cell subset was distributed evenly across all wells of several immunoSEQ 96-well plates, and each plate was treated as a replicate. Each replicate PCR for sorted subsets received roughly 0.2 ug genomic DNA, equal to about 30,000 T cell genomes. The purified libraries were quantified using a Qubit 3.0 fluorometer, sized with a Bioanalyzer 2100, and then quantified again using the KAPA Library Quantification kit. Each immunoSEQ 96-well plate was sequenced on its own single-read 150-cycle Illumina NextSeq 550 flow cell. The published analysis was carried out like this. Because the immunoSEQ output held only junctional sequences and lacked quality scores, the filtering could not match the filtering applied to full-length reads. Sequences were annotated with PyIR, a Python wrapper for IgBLAST v1.9, using IMGT germline references to assign V/J genes and CDR3. Reads were removed for weak V/J assignments (E-value above 1e-6), missing CDR3, stop codons, out-of-frame junctions, or ambiguous translated residues. A V3J clonotype was defined by an identical inferred V gene, J gene, and CDR3 amino acid sequence. Percentage overlap between repertoires was computed as shared unique clonotypes divided by the size of the smaller repertoire. Repertoire richness was assessed with RTK rarefaction, the Chao1 estimator, and Recon v2.1 estimates of unobserved clonotypes. OLGA was used to compute generation probabilities for all TCRbeta clonotypes that the gDNA method yielded from a handful of donors. As stored in TCRdb, this immuneACCESS dataset retains in-frame rearrangements with V and J assigned. A fraction of the clones does not appear; measured against another copy, unresolved V genes explain less than half of the discrepancy, and the remainder lacks a known reason. V and J calls and clone size follow that table, whereas D and trimming were derived from the DNA. Here the sample has about a million clones; about three quarters occur a single time. The ten biggest clones cover about 1.5% of the sample.

According to the germline V gene, CDR1 reads SGHRS and CDR2 reads YFSETQ. V is clipped by 0 bases and J by 6 bases, and the sequence between their germline boundaries is 4 bases long. Reading from cysteine to phenylalanine, the CDR3 counts 12 amino acids. The only DNA kept is the CDR3, 36 bases in frame from the first base. Donors were healthy HIV-negative adults with no recently reported acute infections or vaccinations. All donors were Caucasian adults living in Nashville, Tennessee, USA. Magnetic negative selection was used to enrich CD4+ T cells, after which naive cells were positively selected on CD45RA and the negative fraction became the memory subset. After blood collection by leukapheresis, PBMCs were isolated using Ficoll-Histopaque density gradient centrifugation and then cryopreserved in the vapor phase of liquid nitrogen. Purity and quantity of every magnetically sorted T cell population were checked by analytical flow cytometry. Genomic DNA was isolated from every sorted fraction and measured by UV absorbance on a Nanodrop 2000c.

Sample: memory CD4+ T cells sorted from blood. This specimen's cell subset or site label, per the study, means: CD45RA-negative fraction. The source of this sequence is a young man in good health. The chain is assembled from TRBV5-1 and TRBJ2-1; the D segment cannot be called with confidence. The CDR3 in this case is CASSLDGNEQFF. The nucleotide sequence reads TGCGCCAGCAGCTTGGATGGCAATGAGCAGTTCTTC.